The source of this T cell receptor (beta chain) is a study of T cell repertoires in cytomegalovirus infection. Study background: Matching HLA type, along with CMV infection, was indicated by public TCR beta signatures.

TCRdb itself ran the reads through MiXCR, one entry per CDR3 protein. The sample yields fewer than 1,000,000 distinct CDR3 sequences, around 32% seen once. The germline V gene encodes CDR1 MGHRA and CDR2 YSYEKL. CDR3 length: 16 residues. V lost 0 bases and J 4 bases, leaving 15 bases between the germline ends. As concerns this clonotype: The antigen remains undetermined.

Study conclusions and caveats: Summed frequency of public TCR beta families distinguished CMV carriers with the relevant HLA.

The chain couples TRBV4-1 to TRBJ1-1; no definite D call. The specimen was cultured CD8+ T cells from PBMCs, collected from culture after CMV antigen stimulation. The receptor was isolated from a human donor in good health (CMV status not recorded). Some clones in this sample may be carry-over from other donors' samples. The CDR3 loop reads CASSQEAFEPSTEAFF. The CDR3 coding sequence is TGCGCCAGCAGCCAAGAAGCCTTCGAGCCGAGCACTGAAGCTTTCTTT.